Following are 25 T cell receptor beta chains from one sample sequenced in a study of blood T cell repertoires in COVID-19 (dated by TCRdb to the early 2020s). Library method: the immunoSEQ multiplex PCR assay. The source is immuneACCESS, and TCRdb retained only in-frame sequences with V and J called. Part of the clones is not carried over; for the studies checked, unresolved V genes explain less than half of this, and the remainder is unexplained. A total of 170,000 or so clones appear in this sample, around 87% of them only once. The ten largest account for less than 3% of the sample. The sample comprised peripheral blood. The receptor source for this set is a man in his forties with active or convalescent COVID-19.

J is TRBJ2-7 and V is TRBV28; 12 bases line up with TRBD1. This CDR3 has 14 amino acids. CDR1 is MDHEN and CDR2 is SYDVKM in the germline V gene. Trimming took 7 bases from V and 12 from J; bases not matched to a gene: 13. The CDR3 is CASTGPGQGAFLYF. The DNA of the CDR3 is TGTGCCAGCACGGGTCCGGGACAGGGGGCCTTCCTGTACTTC.

The V call is TRBV5-4, the J call TRBJ2-5; 9 bases map to TRBD2. CDR1 is SGHNT, CDR2 YYREEE, per germline (reference sequence). Trimming cost V 2 bases and J 5 bases; bases outside gene matches: 7. The CDR3 length is 15 residues. The CDR3 DNA is TGTGCCAGCAGCTTTGGTAGCGGGGGAAGGGAGACCCAGTACTTC. It encodes CASSFGSGGRETQYF.

The chain employs TRBV9 and TRBJ2-7; perhaps TRBD1 as D (5 bases). The CDR3 loop spans 14 amino acids. Germline V lookup: CDR1 SGDLS, CDR2 YYNGEE. Trimming took off 0 bases at V and 2 bases at J, with 9 bases between the two ends. The CDR3 region is CASSVGGETYEQYF. CDR3 DNA sequence: TGTGCCAGCAGCGTAGGGGGCGAGACCTACGAGCAGTACTTC.

V is TRBV27 and J is TRBJ1-1; possible D gene TRBD1, 5 bases. V lost 5 bases and J 8 bases, leaving 12 bases between the germline ends. The CDR3 totals 12 residues. Germline CDR1 MNHEY, CDR2 SMNVEV (reference sequence). The CDR3 here is CASSERGYEAFF. DNA of the CDR3: TGTGCCAGCAGTGAAAGGGGATACGAAGCTTTCTTT.

The chain links TRBV12-3 or TRBV12-4 to TRBJ2-7, with D perhaps TRBD2 (6 bases). V lost 5 bases to trimming and J lost 4 bases, with 9 bases between them. The CDR3 consists of 12 residues. In DNA form, the CDR3 reads TGTGCCAGCAGTCTGACTAGTTACGAGCAGTACTTC. Translation gives CASSLTSYEQYF.

The chain is built from TRBV9 and TRBJ2-7; maybe TRBD2 (6 bases). The CDR3 totals 16 residues. Per the germline V gene, CDR1 is SGDLS and CDR2 is YYNGEE. V shed 0 bases and J shed 5 bases, with 18 bases lying between them. The DNA for the CDR3 is TGTGCCAGCAGCGTAGGAGGAGGGAGCCGCACCAACGAGCAGTACTTC. This encodes CASSVGGGSRTNEQYF.

The table lists this clone with a count of one. V usage is TRBV30 and J usage is TRBJ1-4; D might be TRBD1 (6 bases). The CDR3 has 15 residues. V lost 3 bases, J lost 8 bases, and 19 bases lay in between. Per the germline V gene, CDR1 is GTSNPN and CDR2 is SVGIG (reference sequence). In DNA form, the CDR3 reads TGTGCCTGGAGGCAGAAGGCAGGGGTGCGAGAAAAACTGTTTTTT. This gives the protein CAWRQKAGVREKLFF.

J is TRBJ1-1 and V is TRBV5-1; D is uncertain. V was shortened by 5 bases and J by 11 bases, with 19 bases between the two germline ends. The CDR3 has 13 residues. Germline CDR1 and CDR2: SGHRS and YFSETQ. This CDR3 is CASRSQPHTEAFF. The CDR3 coding sequence is TGCGCCAGCAGATCCCAACCCCACACAGAGGCTTTCTTT.

V is TRBV19 and J is TRBJ1-5; D is unresolved. Germline V gene data show CDR1 as LNHDA and CDR2 as SQIVND (reference sequence). This CDR3 comprises 12 residues. For the CDR3, the DNA is TGTGCTATCGGGGTAGGCAATCAGCCCCAGCATTTT. As protein: CAIGVGNQPQHF.

The gene calls are TRBV29-1 and TRBJ1-2; 12 nucleotides agree with TRBD1. Germline CDR1 is SQVTM and CDR2 is ANQGSEA. Trimming at V came to 4 bases and at J to 8 bases, leaving 8 bases not matched to a gene. This CDR3 spans 14 amino acids. CDR3 residues: CSVAPGQGATGYTF. CDR3 nucleotide sequence: TGCAGCGTTGCGCCGGGACAGGGGGCCACAGGCTACACCTTC.

In DNA form, the CDR3 reads TGTGCCAGCAGCTTAAGATGGACTAGCGGGGGGAATGAGCAGTTCTTC. It is translated as CASSLRWTSGGNEQFF. J is TRBJ2-1 and V is TRBV7-8, with 14 bases identical to TRBD2. V was clipped by 2 bases and J by 7 bases; unmatched bases: 4. Germline assignment: CDR1 SGHVS and CDR2 FQNEAQ. The CDR3 sequence is 16 residues long.

The chain joins TRBV11-2 to TRBJ1-1, with a tentative D call TRBD1 (5 bases). The CDR3 sequence is 13 residues long. V lost 3 bases and J 6 bases, leaving 11 bases between the germline ends. Per germline, CDR1 SGHAT and CDR2 FQNNGV. The CDR3 nucleotides read TGTGCCAGCAGCTTCACAGGCCTCCCTGAAGCTTTCTTT. As protein: CASSFTGLPEAFF.

J is TRBJ1-2 and V is TRBV15; 9 bases match TRBD1. Trimming took 4 bases from V and 8 from J; bases not matched to a gene: 5. CDR3 length equals 13 residues. Germline-derived CDR1 and CDR2 are LNHNV and YYDKDF (reference sequence). The CDR3 DNA is TGTGCCACCAGCAAACAGGGGGCGCACGGCTACACCTTC. The encoded protein is CATSKQGAHGYTF.

The chain recombines TRBV21-1 with TRBJ1-2; TRBD1, as called in the table, went unchecked against the DNA. TRBV21-1 is assigned pseudogene status. The CDR3 covers 15 residues. CDR3 sequence reads: CASSSRDRDGNGYTF. The CDR3 DNA reads TGTGCCAGCAGCTCCCGGGACAGGGACGGTAATGGCTACACCTTC.

V and J are TRBV5-1 and TRBJ1-2; no reliable D call. The CDR3 sequence is 13 residues long. V lost 3 bases and J lost 3, with 9 bases in between. CDR1 and CDR2 (germline): SGHRS, YFSETQ. The CDR3: CASSSGEDYGYTF. CDR3 in DNA: TGCGCCAGCAGCTCCGGGGAGGACTATGGCTACACCTTC.

The rearrangement uses TRBV7-9 and TRBJ1-4, with 8 bases lining up with TRBD1. CDR3 size: 17 residues. Trimming removed 5 bases from V and 8 bases from J; junction bases left unmatched: 16. The germline V gene encodes CDR1 SEHNR and CDR2 FQNEAQ (reference sequence). CDR3 in amino acids: CASSPQGGQGDREKLFF. Here the CDR3 DNA reads TGTGCCAGCAGCCCCCAGGGAGGACAGGGTGATAGAGAAAAACTGTTTTTT. Supplemented by reference TRBV7-9 and TRBJ1-4, the full variable domain reads DTGVSQNPRHKITKRGQNVTFRCDPISEHNRLYWYRQTLGQGPEFLTYFQNEAQLEKSRLLSDRFSAERPKGSFSTLEIQRTEQGDSAMYLCASSPQGGQGDREKLFFGSGTQLSVL.

The CDR3 nucleotides are TGTGCCAGCAGCTTAAGAAGGGACAGCTTTAAAACGTTTCAGTACTTC. Its protein is CASSLRRDSFKTFQYF. J is TRBJ2-7 and V is TRBV11-2; 7 bases map to TRBD1. The CDR3 length is 16 residues. The germline CDR1 and CDR2 sequences are SGHAT and FQNNGV. With 2 bases clipped from V and 10 bases from J, the junction kept 17 bases outside the gene matches. Variable domain in full (rest from reference TRBV11-2 and TRBJ2-7): EAGVAQSPRYKIIEKRQSVAFWCNPISGHATLYWYQQILGQGPKLLIQFQNNGVVDDSQLPKDRFSAERLKGVDSTLKIQPAKLEDSAVYLCASSLRRDSFKTFQYFGPGTRLTVT.

The J gene is TRBJ2-5, the V gene TRBV15, with a tentative D call TRBD1 (6 bases). The V gene's germline CDR1 is LNHNV and CDR2 YYDKDF (reference sequence). Trimming pared 0 bases from V and 3 bases from J, leaving 11 bases between. This CDR3 contains 15 residues. The CDR3 bases are TGTGCCACCAGCAGAGATAGAAACAGGGAAGAGACCCAGTACTTC. It specifies CATSRDRNREETQYF.

This chain joins TRBV19 and TRBJ1-5; 9 bases line up with TRBD1. Germline CDR1 reads LNHDA; CDR2 reads SQIVND (reference sequence). The CDR3 runs 17 residues. After removal of 6 bases from V and 3 bases from J, the junction contained 12 bases not matched to a gene. CDR3 loop: CASRKPPGQGNNQPQHF. As DNA, the CDR3 is TGTGCCAGTAGAAAGCCACCGGGACAGGGTAACAATCAGCCCCAGCATTTT.

This rearrangement joins TRBV15 to TRBJ1-1; D unresolved. Trimming pared 8 bases from V and 4 bases from J, leaving 14 bases between. CDR1 is LNHNV and CDR2 is YYDKDF in the germline V gene (reference sequence). CDR3 length equals 13 residues. CDR3 sequence: CATAGWRATEAFF. CDR3 nucleotide sequence: TGTGCCACCGCGGGTTGGAGGGCCACTGAAGCTTTCTTT.

This clone was seen many times. V usage is TRBV21-1 and J usage is TRBJ2-3; no check of the table's D call, TRBD1, against the DNA was made. TRBV21-1 is designated a pseudogene. CDR3 length: 17 amino acids. The CDR3 protein is CASSRPWDRCSTDTQYF. CDR3 nucleotide sequence: TGTGCCAGCAGCCGACCTTGGGACAGGTGTAGCACAGATACGCAGTATTTT.

A few counts support this clone. The chain employs TRBV2 and TRBJ1-5; 10 bases are a match to TRBD1. The V and J ends lost 4 bases and 5 bases, in that order; junction bases with no gene match: 5. CDR1 SNHLY and CDR2 FYNNEI come from the germline V gene. The CDR3 loop spans 15 amino acids. The CDR3 region has the DNA TGTGCCAGCAGTGGCGTGGGACAGGGGTATCAGCCCCAGCATTTT. It translates to CASSGVGQGYQPQHF.

Only one count was recorded for this clone. The chain employs TRBV27 and TRBJ2-5; 7 positions match TRBD2. This CDR3 is 14 amino acids long. In germline, CDR1 is MNHEY, CDR2 SMNVEV (reference sequence). Trimming cost V 7 bases and J 2 bases; bases outside gene matches: 7. As DNA, the CDR3 is TGTGCCAGCATGCTCCAGGGAGGGCAAGAGACCCAGTACTTC. This codes for CASMLQGGQETQYF.

The V call is TRBV5-8, the J call TRBJ2-5, with TRBD1 identical over 9 bases. This CDR3 has 18 amino acids. The ends lost 6 bases at V and 4 bases at J; junction bases unmatched: 19. Germline CDR1 and CDR2: SGHTS and YDEGEE. CDR3: CASTTSDRGLDSGETQYF. The CDR3 DNA sequence: TGTGCCAGCACCACTTCTGACAGGGGGTTGGACTCGGGAGAGACCCAGTACTTC. Looking up the rest from reference TRBV5-8 and TRBJ2-5 gives the full variable domain: EAGVTQSPTHLIKTRGQQATLRCSPISGHTSVYWYQQALGLGLQFLLWYDEGEERNRGNFPPRFSGRQFPNYSSELNVNALELEDSALYLCASTTSDRGLDSGETQYFGPGTRLLVL.

V and J are TRBV5-5 and TRBJ2-3; the match to TRBD2 covers 9 bases. Germline V gives CDR1 SGHKS, CDR2 YYEKEE (reference sequence). The CDR3 length is 15 residues. J gave up 3 bases and V 2 bases, and 4 bases lay outside the gene matches. DNA for the CDR3: TGTGCCAGCAGCTTTCTAGCGGGACTTACAGATACGCAGTATTTT. Protein sequence: CASSFLAGLTDTQYF.